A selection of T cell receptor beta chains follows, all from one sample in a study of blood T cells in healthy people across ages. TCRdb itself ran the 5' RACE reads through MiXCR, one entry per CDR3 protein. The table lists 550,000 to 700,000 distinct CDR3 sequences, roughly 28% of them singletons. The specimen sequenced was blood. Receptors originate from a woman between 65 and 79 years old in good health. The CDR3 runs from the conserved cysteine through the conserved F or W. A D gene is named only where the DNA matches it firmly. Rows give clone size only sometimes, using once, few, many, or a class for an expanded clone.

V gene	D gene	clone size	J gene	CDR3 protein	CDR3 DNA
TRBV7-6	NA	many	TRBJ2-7	CASSLGTSVRYEQYF	TGTGCCAGCAGCTTAGGGACCAGCGTTAGATACGAGCAGTACTTC
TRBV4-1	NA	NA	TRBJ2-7	CASSLTPAVRVYEQYF	TGCGCCAGCAGCCTAACTCCCGCGGTCAGGGTCTACGAGCAGTACTTC
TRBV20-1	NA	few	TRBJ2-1	CSAQSGHYNEQFF	TGCAGTGCTCAGAGCGGGCACTACAATGAGCAGTTCTTC
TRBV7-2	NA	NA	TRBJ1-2	CASSLSRNGGYTF	TGTGCCAGCAGCTTATCCCGGAACGGGGGCTACACCTTC
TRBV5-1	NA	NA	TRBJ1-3	CASRAGGQGGNTIYF	TGCGCCAGCAGAGCGGGCGGCCAAGGTGGAAACACCATATATTTT
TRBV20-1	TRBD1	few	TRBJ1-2	CSGVGTGASTGGYTF	TGCAGTGGGGTGGGGACAGGTGCTTCTACGGGGGGCTACACCTTC
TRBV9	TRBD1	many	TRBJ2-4	CASSTGTGTGAAKNIQYF	TGTGCCAGCAGCACAGGGACCGGGACAGGGGCTGCCAAAAACATTCAGTACTTC
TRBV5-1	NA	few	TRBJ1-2	CASSPGTASGYTF	TGCGCCAGCAGTCCCGGGACCGCATCCGGCTACACCTTC
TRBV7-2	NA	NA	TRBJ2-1	CASSLAPGVAYNEQFF	TGTGCCAGCAGCTTAGCCCCTGGGGTCGCCTACAATGAGCAGTTCTTC
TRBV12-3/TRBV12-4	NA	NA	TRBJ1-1	CASSSRRGRLNTEAFF	TGTGCCAGCAGTTCTAGGAGGGGTCGGTTGAACACTGAAGCTTTCTTT
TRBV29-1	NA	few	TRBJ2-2	CSVDGSQNTGELFF	TGCAGCGTTGATGGCAGCCAGAACACCGGGGAGCTGTTTTTT
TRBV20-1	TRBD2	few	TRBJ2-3	CSARPRAGGGTDTQYF	TGCAGTGCTAGACCCCGAGCGGGGGGCGGAACAGATACGCAGTATTTT
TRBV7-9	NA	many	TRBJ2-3	CASSSNGGDTQYF	TGTGCCAGCAGCTCGAATGGGGGAGATACGCAGTATTTT
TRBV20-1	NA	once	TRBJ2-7	CSARDAEASGRREQYF	TGCAGTGCTAGAGATGCAGAGGCTTCTGGTCGAAGGGAGCAGTACTTC
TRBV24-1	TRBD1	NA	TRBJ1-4	CATSDLRDREGWEKLFF	TGTGCCACCAGTGATTTGAGGGACAGGGAAGGATGGGAAAAACTGTTTTTT
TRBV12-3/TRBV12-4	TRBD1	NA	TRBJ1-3	CASSIDRGVDGSTIYF	TGTGCCAGCAGCATCGACAGGGGGGTTGATGGAAGCACCATATATTTT
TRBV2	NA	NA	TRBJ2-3	CASSHDLTTDTQYF	TGTGCCAGCAGTCATGATCTCACCACAGATACGCAGTATTTT
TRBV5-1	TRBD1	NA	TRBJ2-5	CASSSSTRGLGETQYF	TGCGCCAGCAGCTCGTCAACCAGGGGGCTAGGGGAGACCCAGTACTTC
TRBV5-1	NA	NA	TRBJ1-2	CASSLGQPDYGYTF	TGCGCCAGCAGCTTGGGACAACCCGACTATGGCTACACCTTC
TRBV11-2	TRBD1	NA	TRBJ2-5	CASSQGWTGGQETQYF	TGTGCCAGCAGCCAGGGATGGACAGGGGGACAAGAGACCCAGTACTTC
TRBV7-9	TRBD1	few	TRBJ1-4	CASSLGQGRGANEKLFF	TGTGCCAGCAGCTTAGGACAGGGTCGAGGTGCTAATGAAAAACTGTTTTTT
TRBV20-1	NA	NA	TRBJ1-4	CSAPDGEKLFF	TGCAGTGCTCCGGACGGGGAAAAACTGTTTTTT
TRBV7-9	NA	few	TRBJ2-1	CASSPFSGGLFSHNEQFF	TGTGCCAGCAGCCCCTTCTCTGGGGGCCTGTTTTCCCACAATGAGCAGTTCTTC
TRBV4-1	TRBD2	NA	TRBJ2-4	CASSQMGGTQNIQYF	TGCGCCAGCAGCCAAATGGGGGGGACCCAAAACATTCAGTACTTC
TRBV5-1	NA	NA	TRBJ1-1	CASSLTPTGEAFF	TGCGCCAGCAGCTTGACACCGACGGGTGAAGCTTTCTTT
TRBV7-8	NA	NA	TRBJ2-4	CASSLGLEGIQYF	TGTGCCAGCAGCTTAGGGCTTGAGGGTATTCAGTACTTC
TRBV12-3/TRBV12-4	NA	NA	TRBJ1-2	CASRLGDGYTF	TGTGCCAGCAGACTCGGAGATGGCTACACCTTC
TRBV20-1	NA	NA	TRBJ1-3	CSAWKGSGNTIYF	TGCAGTGCTTGGAAGGGGTCTGGAAACACCATATATTTT
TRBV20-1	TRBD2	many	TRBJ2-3	CSASPERGLDTQYF	TGCAGTGCTAGTCCAGAGCGGGGGCTAGATACGCAGTATTTT
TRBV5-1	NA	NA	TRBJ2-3	CASSLDAGLDTQYF	TGCGCCAGCAGCTTGGATGCAGGATTGGATACGCAGTATTTT
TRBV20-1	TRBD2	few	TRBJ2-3	CSARDGLAGLQYF	TGCAGTGCTAGAGATGGGCTAGCGGGACTGCAGTATTTT
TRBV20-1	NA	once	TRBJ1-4	CSAPGSTNEKLFF	TGCAGTGCCCCGGGGTCAACTAATGAAAAACTGTTTTTT
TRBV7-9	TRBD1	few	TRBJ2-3	CASSLKGAGDTQYF	TGTGCCAGCAGCTTAAAGGGGGCCGGAGATACGCAGTATTTT
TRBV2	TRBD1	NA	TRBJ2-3	CASRSGTGGLAQYF	TGTGCCAGCAGGTCCGGGACAGGGGGATTAGCGCAGTATTTT
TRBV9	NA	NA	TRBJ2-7	CASSPWDGYEQYF	TGTGCCAGTAGTCCTTGGGATGGCTACGAGCAGTACTTC
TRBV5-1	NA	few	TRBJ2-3	CASSLGWSDTQYF	TGCGCCAGCAGCTTAGGATGGTCAGATACGCAGTATTTT
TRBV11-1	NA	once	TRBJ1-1	CASNNGVKTGTAVWKTEAFF	TGTGCCAGCAACAACGGGGTTAAGACCGGGACTGCGGTTTGGAAGACTGAAGCTTTCTTT
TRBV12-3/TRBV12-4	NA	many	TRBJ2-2	CASSSWGNTGELFF	TGTGCCAGCAGTTCCTGGGGGAACACCGGGGAGCTGTTTTTT
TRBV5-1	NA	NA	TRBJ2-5	CASSATRVLETQYF	TGCGCCAGCAGCGCTACTAGGGTTCTAGAGACCCAGTACTTC
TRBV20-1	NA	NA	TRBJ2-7	CSARVGTGSYEQYF	TGCAGTGCTAGAGTGGGGACTGGCTCCTACGAGCAGTACTTC
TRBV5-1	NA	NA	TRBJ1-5	CASSLGFGDQPQHF	TGCGCCAGCAGCTTGGGTTTTGGAGATCAGCCCCAGCATTTT
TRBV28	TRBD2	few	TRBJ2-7	CASSPPSGGFSYEQYF	TGTGCCAGCAGTCCCCCCAGCGGGGGGTTCTCCTACGAGCAGTACTTC
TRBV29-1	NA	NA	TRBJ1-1	CSVVVSNTEAFF	TGCAGCGTCGTCGTTTCGAACACTGAAGCTTTCTTT
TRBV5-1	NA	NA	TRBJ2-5	CASSLATQGSQETQYF	TGCGCCAGCAGCTTGGCCACACAGGGATCCCAAGAGACCCAGTACTTC
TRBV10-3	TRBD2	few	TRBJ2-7	CAISDSGGPRSYEQYF	TGTGCCATCAGTGACAGCGGGGGGCCCCGCTCCTACGAGCAGTACTTC
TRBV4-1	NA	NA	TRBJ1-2	CASSQEYRDDYTF	TGCGCCAGCAGCCAAGAATACCGGGACGACTACACCTTC
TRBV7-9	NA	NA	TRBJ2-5	CASSFPGGTQYF	TGTGCCAGCAGCTTCCCCGGGGGGACCCAGTACTTC
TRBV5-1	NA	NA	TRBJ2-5	CASSSMWGAQETQYF	TGCGCCAGCAGCTCGATGTGGGGGGCCCAAGAGACCCAGTACTTC
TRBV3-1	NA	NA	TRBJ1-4	CASSPLWEEKLFF	NA
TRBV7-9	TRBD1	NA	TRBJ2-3	CASSSRDRITDTQYF	TGTGCCAGCAGCTCCAGGGACAGGATTACAGATACGCAGTATTTT
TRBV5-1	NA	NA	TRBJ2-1	CTSSPGPRDNEQFF	TGCACCAGCAGCCCGGGGCCAAGAGACAATGAGCAGTTCTTC
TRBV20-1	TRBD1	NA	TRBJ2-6	CSASSYRDRGRPGANVLTF	TGCAGTGCCAGCAGTTACCGGGACAGGGGAAGGCCTGGGGCCAACGTCCTGACTTTC
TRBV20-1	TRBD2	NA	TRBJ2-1	CSARDALAEGQFF	TGCAGTGCTAGAGATGCGCTAGCGGAGGGGCAGTTCTTC
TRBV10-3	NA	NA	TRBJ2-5	CAISGPGQETQYF	TGTGCCATCAGTGGGCCAGGTCAAGAGACCCAGTACTTC
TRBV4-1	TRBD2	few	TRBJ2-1	CASSQDVGLAGGWNEQFF	TGCGCCAGCAGCCAAGATGTGGGACTAGCGGGGGGGTGGAATGAGCAGTTCTTC
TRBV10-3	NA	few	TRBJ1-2	CAISDREYGYTF	TGTGCCATCAGTGACAGGGAGTATGGCTACACCTTC
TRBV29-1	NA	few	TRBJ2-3	CSVDTRGPLTDTQYF	TGCAGCGTTGATACGCGGGGACCACTCACAGATACGCAGTATTTT
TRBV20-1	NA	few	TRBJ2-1	CSARPESTSYNEQFF	TGCAGTGCTAGACCGGAGTCGACGTCCTACAATGAGCAGTTCTTC
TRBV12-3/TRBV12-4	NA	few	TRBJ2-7	CASSGERYEQYF	TGTGCCAGCTCTGGGGAGCGCTACGAGCAGTACTTC